A selection of T cell receptor beta chains follows, all from one sample in a study of T cell responses to AZD1222 COVID-19 vaccine. Method: immunoSEQ multiplex PCR; TCRdb's copy keeps in-frame clones and lacks some. Of 15,000 or so clones in the sample, 84% are singletons; the top ten hold around 40%. Specimen: peripheral blood, collected 28 days after the second AZD1222 dose. These receptors all come from an adult who received the AZD1222 COVID-19 vaccine. Each CDR3 is given with its conserved first and last residue. A D gene is named only where the DNA matches it firmly. Clone size is given for some rows only: seen once, a few or many times, or a class if the clone is expanded.

D gene: .
J gene: TRBJ1-4
V gene: TRBV7-9
clone size: .
CDR3 protein: CASSLEPGDEKLFF
CDR3 DNA: TGTGCCAGCAGCTTAGAGCCAGGGGATGAAAAACTGTTTTTT

D gene: .
J gene: TRBJ1-2
V gene: TRBV4-1
clone size: once
CDR3 protein: CASSQEGYWYGYTF
CDR3 DNA: TGCGCCAGCAGCCAAGAGGGTTACTGGTATGGCTACACCTTC

D gene: TRBD2
J gene: TRBJ2-7
V gene: TRBV27
clone size: .
CDR3 protein: CASRASGSYEQYF
CDR3 DNA: TGTGCCAGCAGGGCTAGCGGGAGCTACGAGCAGTACTTC

D gene: .
J gene: TRBJ1-1
V gene: TRBV30
clone size: .
CDR3 protein: CAWSKNTEAFF
CDR3 DNA: TGTGCCTGGAGTAAGAACACTGAAGCTTTCTTT

D gene: .
J gene: TRBJ1-5
V gene: TRBV4-1
clone size: .
CDR3 protein: CASSPRRTVNSNQPQHF
CDR3 DNA: TGCGCCAGCAGCCCCCGCAGGACAGTTAATAGCAATCAGCCCCAGCATTTT

D gene: TRBD1
J gene: TRBJ2-3
V gene: TRBV2
clone size: .
CDR3 protein: CASNLRTGRFPQYF
CDR3 DNA: TGTGCCAGCAATCTCCGGACAGGGCGATTCCCGCAGTATTTT

D gene: TRBD1
J gene: TRBJ2-2
V gene: TRBV3-1/TRBV3-2
clone size: once
CDR3 protein: CASSRWTGGYTGELFF
CDR3 DNA: TGTGCCAGCAGCCGCTGGACAGGGGGCTACACCGGGGAGCTGTTTTTT

D gene: TRBD1
J gene: TRBJ1-2
V gene: TRBV6-5
clone size: .
CDR3 protein: CASSRRDRGLDGYTF
CDR3 DNA: TGTGCCAGCAGCCGCCGGGACAGGGGGTTGGATGGCTACACCTTC

D gene: .
J gene: TRBJ1-5
V gene: TRBV29-1
clone size: .
CDR3 protein: CSVEIGSNQPQHF
CDR3 DNA: TGCAGCGTTGAAATAGGTAGTAATCAGCCCCAGCATTTT

D gene: .
J gene: TRBJ1-5
V gene: TRBV7-2
clone size: .
CDR3 protein: CASSLTGNQPQHF
CDR3 DNA: TGTGCCAGCAGCCTAACAGGGAACCAGCCCCAGCATTTT

D gene: .
J gene: TRBJ2-7
V gene: TRBV7-9
clone size: few
CDR3 protein: CASSPAVVGEDYEQYF
CDR3 DNA: TGTGCCAGCAGCCCAGCAGTAGTGGGGGAGGACTACGAGCAGTACTTC

D gene: .
J gene: TRBJ2-1
V gene: TRBV6-5
clone size: .
CDR3 protein: CASSYGSGHGNEQFF
CDR3 DNA: TGTGCCAGCAGTTATGGGTCGGGGCATGGGAATGAGCAGTTCTTC

D gene: .
J gene: TRBJ2-7
V gene: TRBV6-5
clone size: .
CDR3 protein: CASSYGGSAYEQYF
CDR3 DNA: TGTGCCAGCAGTTACGGGGGAAGCGCCTACGAGCAGTACTTC

D gene: .
J gene: TRBJ2-7
V gene: TRBV7-9
clone size: .
CDR3 protein: CASSISGTYEQYF
CDR3 DNA: TGTGCCAGCAGCATCTCAGGGACCTACGAGCAGTACTTC

D gene: .
J gene: TRBJ1-1
V gene: TRBV2
clone size: .
CDR3 protein: CASSEDRNTEAFF
CDR3 DNA: TGTGCCAGCAGTGAAGACAGGAACACTGAAGCTTTCTTT

D gene: .
J gene: TRBJ2-1
V gene: TRBV7-6
clone size: .
CDR3 protein: CASSHLNEQFF
CDR3 DNA: TGTGCCAGCAGCCACCTCAATGAGCAGTTCTTC

D gene: TRBD1
J gene: TRBJ2-3
V gene: TRBV14
clone size: .
CDR3 protein: CASSQIPSTGDTQYF
CDR3 DNA: TGTGCCAGCAGCCAAATCCCCTCGACAGGGGATACGCAGTATTTT

D gene: .
J gene: TRBJ1-1
V gene: TRBV5-1
clone size: .
CDR3 protein: CASSFWGNSRNTEAFF
CDR3 DNA: TGCGCCAGCAGCTTCTGGGGGAACTCTCGGAACACTGAAGCTTTCTTT

D gene: .
J gene: TRBJ1-3
V gene: TRBV1
clone size: .
CDR3 protein: CTSSPTRGNTIYF
CDR3 DNA: TGCACCAGCAGCCCAACGCGGGGAAACACCATATATTTT

D gene: TRBD1
J gene: TRBJ2-7
V gene: TRBV18
clone size: .
CDR3 protein: CASSPDRGVYEQYF
CDR3 DNA: TGTGCCAGCTCACCCGACAGGGGCGTCTACGAGCAGTACTTC

D gene: TRBD2
J gene: TRBJ2-5
V gene: TRBV19
clone size: once
CDR3 protein: CATGRGLQETQYF
CDR3 DNA: TGTGCCACCGGGAGGGGGTTACAAGAGACCCAGTACTTC

D gene: .
J gene: TRBJ1-4
V gene: TRBV7-6
clone size: .
CDR3 protein: CASSRVVNEKLFF
CDR3 DNA: TGTGCCAGCAGTCGGGTTGTTAATGAAAAACTGTTTTTT

D gene: TRBD2
J gene: TRBJ2-1
V gene: TRBV6-5
clone size: .
CDR3 protein: CASASGMGNEQFF
CDR3 DNA: TGTGCCAGCGCTAGCGGGATGGGGAATGAGCAGTTCTTC

D gene: .
J gene: TRBJ1-1
V gene: TRBV5-4
clone size: .
CDR3 protein: CASSPGAVRANTEAFF
CDR3 DNA: TGTGCCAGCAGCCCTGGAGCTGTCCGGGCGAACACTGAAGCTTTCTTT

D gene: .
J gene: TRBJ1-3
V gene: TRBV5-1
clone size: .
CDR3 protein: CASSPGTSGNTIYF
CDR3 DNA: TGCGCCAGCAGCCCGGGAACCTCTGGAAACACCATATATTTT

D gene: TRBD1
J gene: TRBJ1-1
V gene: TRBV20-1
clone size: few
CDR3 protein: CSAGDRESAFF
CDR3 DNA: TGCAGTGCTGGGGACAGGGAAAGCGCTTTCTTT

D gene: .
J gene: TRBJ2-7
V gene: TRBV25-1
clone size: few
CDR3 protein: CASSERGSTYEQYF
CDR3 DNA: TGTGCCAGCAGTGAAAGGGGCAGCACCTACGAGCAGTACTTC

D gene: .
J gene: TRBJ2-1
V gene: TRBV7-8
clone size: .
CDR3 protein: CASHGRESYNEQFF
CDR3 DNA: TGTGCCAGCCACGGGCGGGAATCCTACAATGAGCAGTTCTTC

D gene: TRBD1
J gene: TRBJ1-1
V gene: TRBV28
clone size: .
CDR3 protein: CASSANRGFNTEAFF
CDR3 DNA: TGTGCCAGCAGTGCAAACAGGGGTTTTAACACTGAAGCTTTCTTT

D gene: TRBD2
J gene: TRBJ2-1
V gene: TRBV3-1/TRBV3-2
clone size: .
CDR3 protein: CASSGLAGSRSYNEQFF
CDR3 DNA: TGTGCCAGCAGCGGCCTAGCGGGATCCCGTTCCTACAATGAGCAGTTCTTC

D gene: TRBD2
J gene: TRBJ2-1
V gene: TRBV20-1
clone size: .
CDR3 protein: CSASTGLAGVFGEQFF
CDR3 DNA: TGCAGTGCTAGTACTGGACTAGCGGGAGTCTTCGGTGAGCAGTTCTTC

D gene: .
J gene: TRBJ2-1
V gene: TRBV27
clone size: .
CDR3 protein: CASSLNGELSYNEQFF
CDR3 DNA: TGTGCCAGCAGTTTAAATGGCGAACTCTCCTACAATGAGCAGTTCTTC

D gene: .
J gene: TRBJ1-2
V gene: TRBV27
clone size: .
CDR3 protein: CASSFFGAGDYGYTF
CDR3 DNA: TGTGCCAGCAGTTTCTTCGGGGCGGGGGACTATGGCTACACCTTC

D gene: .
J gene: TRBJ2-1
V gene: TRBV6-5
clone size: .
CDR3 protein: CASRTRGMAYNEQFF
CDR3 DNA: TGTGCCAGCCGAACCCGCGGGATGGCCTACAATGAGCAGTTCTTC

D gene: .
J gene: TRBJ1-1
V gene: TRBV19
clone size: medium-sized
CDR3 protein: CASSLGGAGTEAFF
CDR3 DNA: TGTGCCAGTAGCCTTGGGGGGGCGGGCACTGAAGCTTTCTTT

D gene: TRBD2
J gene: TRBJ2-7
V gene: TRBV28
clone size: .
CDR3 protein: CASRLLAGAGEQYF
CDR3 DNA: TGTGCCAGCCGATTACTAGCGGGAGCCGGCGAGCAGTACTTC

D gene: .
J gene: TRBJ1-1
V gene: TRBV28
clone size: .
CDR3 protein: CASSPTVGNTEAFF
CDR3 DNA: TGTGCCAGCAGCCCTACAGTCGGGAACACTGAAGCTTTCTTT

D gene: TRBD1
J gene: TRBJ1-2
V gene: TRBV9
clone size: .
CDR3 protein: CASSEGFTGASTYGYTF
CDR3 DNA: TGTGCCAGCAGCGAGGGATTCACAGGGGCGTCGACCTATGGCTACACCTTC

D gene: .
J gene: TRBJ2-1
V gene: TRBV19
clone size: .
CDR3 protein: CASSMMGRGATGEQFF
CDR3 DNA: TGTGCCAGTAGTATGATGGGACGGGGGGCTACAGGTGAGCAGTTCTTC

D gene: TRBD1
J gene: TRBJ2-7
V gene: TRBV12-5
clone size: .
CDR3 protein: CASALGDRGGEQYF
CDR3 DNA: TGTGCTAGTGCCCTAGGGGACAGGGGTGGCGAGCAGTACTTC

D gene: .
J gene: TRBJ2-2
V gene: TRBV7-9
clone size: .
CDR3 protein: CASSFGRTGELFF
CDR3 DNA: TGTGCCAGCAGCTTCGGACGGACCGGGGAGCTGTTTTTT

D gene: TRBD1
J gene: TRBJ2-2
V gene: TRBV28
clone size: .
CDR3 protein: CAGGQDNTGELFF
CDR3 DNA: TGTGCCGGCGGACAGGACAACACCGGGGAGCTGTTTTTT

D gene: .
J gene: TRBJ2-2
V gene: TRBV15
clone size: .
CDR3 protein: CATSSIVATRELFF
CDR3 DNA: TGTGCCACCAGCAGCATCGTGGCCACAAGAGAGCTGTTTTTT

D gene: .
J gene: TRBJ1-2
V gene: TRBV2
clone size: .
CDR3 protein: CASSEALGVKGYTF
CDR3 DNA: TGTGCCAGCAGTGAAGCGCTTGGGGTGAAGGGCTACACCTTC

D gene: .
J gene: TRBJ1-5
V gene: TRBV16
clone size: .
CDR3 protein: CASSQSTGSNQPQHF
CDR3 DNA: TGTGCCAGCAGCCAATCGACGGGGAGCAATCAGCCCCAGCATTTT

D gene: TRBD2
J gene: TRBJ2-3
V gene: TRBV27
clone size: .
CDR3 protein: CASSFWTSGLENTDTQYF
CDR3 DNA: TGTGCCAGCAGTTTTTGGACTAGCGGGTTGGAAAACACAGATACGCAGTATTTT

D gene: .
J gene: TRBJ2-3
V gene: TRBV3-1/TRBV3-2
clone size: once
CDR3 protein: CASSQAPGISTDTQYF
CDR3 DNA: TGTGCCAGCAGCCAAGCTCCGGGGATCTCCACAGATACGCAGTATTTT

D gene: .
J gene: TRBJ1-2
V gene: TRBV30
clone size: .
CDR3 protein: CAQWQRERGYTF
CDR3 DNA: TGTGCCCAGTGGCAGAGGGAGAGGGGCTACACCTTC

D gene: .
J gene: TRBJ2-1
V gene: TRBV2
clone size: .
CDR3 protein: CASMEGSSYNEQFF
CDR3 DNA: TGTGCCAGCATGGAGGGTAGCTCCTACAATGAGCAGTTCTTC

D gene: .
J gene: TRBJ1-1
V gene: TRBV2
clone size: few
CDR3 protein: CASSRQGGAEAFF
CDR3 DNA: TGTGCCAGCAGTCGCCAAGGGGGGGCTGAAGCTTTCTTT

D gene: .
J gene: TRBJ1-4
V gene: TRBV28
clone size: .
CDR3 protein: CATCEWGANEKLFF
CDR3 DNA: TGTGCCACCTGTGAATGGGGGGCTAATGAAAAACTGTTTTTT

D gene: TRBD1
J gene: TRBJ2-2
V gene: TRBV6-1
clone size: .
CDR3 protein: CASSAPPGTGNRAGELFF
CDR3 DNA: TGTGCCAGCAGTGCCCCCCCCGGGACAGGGAACAGAGCCGGGGAGCTGTTTTTT

D gene: TRBD1
J gene: TRBJ1-4
V gene: TRBV20-1
clone size: .
CDR3 protein: CSASGGQGAEKLFF
CDR3 DNA: TGCAGTGCTAGTGGTGGACAGGGGGCTGAAAAACTGTTTTTT

D gene: .
J gene: TRBJ1-5
V gene: TRBV19
clone size: .
CDR3 protein: CASSENRVGQPQHF
CDR3 DNA: TGTGCCAGTAGTGAAAACAGGGTGGGTCAGCCCCAGCATTTT

D gene: .
J gene: TRBJ1-5
V gene: TRBV6-6
clone size: .
CDR3 protein: CASSYFPTNWPQHF
CDR3 DNA: TGTGCCAGCAGTTATTTCCCCACAAATTGGCCCCAGCATTTT